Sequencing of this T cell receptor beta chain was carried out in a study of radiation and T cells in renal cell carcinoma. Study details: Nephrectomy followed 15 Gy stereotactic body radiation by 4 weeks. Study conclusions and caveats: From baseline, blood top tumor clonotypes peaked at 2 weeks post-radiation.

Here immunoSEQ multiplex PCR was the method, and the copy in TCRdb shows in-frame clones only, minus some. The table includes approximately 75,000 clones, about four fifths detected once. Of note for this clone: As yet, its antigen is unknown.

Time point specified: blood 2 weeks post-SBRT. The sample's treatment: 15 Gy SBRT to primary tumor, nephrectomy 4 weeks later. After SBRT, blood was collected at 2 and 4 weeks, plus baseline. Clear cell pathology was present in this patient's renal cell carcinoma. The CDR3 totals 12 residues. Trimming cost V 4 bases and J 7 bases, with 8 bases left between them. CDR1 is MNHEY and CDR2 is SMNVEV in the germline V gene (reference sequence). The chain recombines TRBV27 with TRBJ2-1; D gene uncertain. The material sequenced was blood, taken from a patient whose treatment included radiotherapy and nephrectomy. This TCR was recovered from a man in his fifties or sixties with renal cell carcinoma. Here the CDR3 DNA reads TGTGCCAGCAGTTCCCTAGGGAATGAGCAGTTCTTC. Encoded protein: CASSSLGNEQFF.